This T cell receptor (beta chain) was retrieved from a study of blood T cell repertoires in COVID-19. Per germline, CDR1 SGHKS and CDR2 YYEKEE (reference sequence). CDR3 length equals 13 residues. The V and J ends lost 4 bases and 8 bases respectively, with 13 bases between them. Sequencing was performed with immunoSEQ multiplex PCR; in TCRdb, only in-frame clones are kept and a portion is missing. There are some 260,000 clones in the sample; 90% to 95% occur only once, and 1.9% lies in the top ten. Sequencing input: PBMCs or T cells enriched from blood (not recorded which). This chain joins TRBV5-5 and TRBJ2-1; tentative D call: TRBD2 (5 bases). This receptor was identified in a young woman who had recovered from COVID-19. The CDR3 here is CASSRASGYEQFF. The CDR3 DNA reads as TGTGCCAGCAGCCGGGCGTCGGGGTATGAGCAGTTCTTC.